Here is one TCR beta chain with its context. Its antigen is not known. The CDR3 extends 3 residues past the end of the read, so its final part is completed from the germline J gene. Germline-derived CDR1 and CDR2 are PRHDT and FYEKMQ (reference sequence). This CDR3 has 14 amino acids. The V gene end was trimmed by 5 bases and the J gene end by 1 base; junction bases not matched to a gene: 3. These data come from a study of T cell clonality in common variable immunodeficiency. CVID meant reduced serum IgG, IgA and/or IgM plus specific antibody deficiency. CVID subjects had received replacement immunoglobulin for at least one year. Donors gave about 5 to 8 ml heparinized peripheral whole blood. Study conclusions and caveats: Fewer deletions and N-nucleotide insertions were reportedly seen in common variable immunodeficiency TCR beta sequences. CVID subjects had higher TCRbeta clonality than healthy controls, most marked in about a third.

Clones were sequenced by immunoSEQ multiplex PCR, and TCRdb holds only the in-frame ones, with some missing. This sample comprises around 19,000 clones, none seen once only. The sequence was obtained from a human donor with common variable immunodeficiency. The material sequenced was peripheral blood mononuclear cells. This chain uses TRBV13 with TRBJ2-7; 9 bases fit TRBD1. The sequenced part of the CDR3 DNA is TGTGCCAGCAGCCATGGGACAGGGTCCTACGAG. Protein sequence: CASSHGTGSYE. The entire CDR3 protein reads CASSHGTGSYEQYF.